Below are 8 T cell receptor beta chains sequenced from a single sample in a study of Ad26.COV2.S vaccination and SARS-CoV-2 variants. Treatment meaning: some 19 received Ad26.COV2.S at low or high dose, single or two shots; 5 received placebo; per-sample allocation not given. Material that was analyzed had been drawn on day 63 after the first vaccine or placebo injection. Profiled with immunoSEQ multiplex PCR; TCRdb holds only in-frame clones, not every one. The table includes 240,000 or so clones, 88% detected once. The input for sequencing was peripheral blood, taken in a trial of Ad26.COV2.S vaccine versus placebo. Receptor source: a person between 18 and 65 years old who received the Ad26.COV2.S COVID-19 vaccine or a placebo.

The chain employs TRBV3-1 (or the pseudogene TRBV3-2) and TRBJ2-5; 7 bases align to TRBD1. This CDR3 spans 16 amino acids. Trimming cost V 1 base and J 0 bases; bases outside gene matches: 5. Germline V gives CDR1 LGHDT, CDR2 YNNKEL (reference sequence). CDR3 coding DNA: TGTGCCAGCAGCCAAGGCTTCAGGGGGAACCAAGAGACCCAGTACTTC. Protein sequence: CASSQGFRGNQETQYF.

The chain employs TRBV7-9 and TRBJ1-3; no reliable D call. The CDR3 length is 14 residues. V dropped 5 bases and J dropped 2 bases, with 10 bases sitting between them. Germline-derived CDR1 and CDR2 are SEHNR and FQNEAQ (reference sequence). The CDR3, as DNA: TGTGCCAGCAGCCACCAGGAGACTGGAAACACCATATATTTT. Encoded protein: CASSHQETGNTIYF.

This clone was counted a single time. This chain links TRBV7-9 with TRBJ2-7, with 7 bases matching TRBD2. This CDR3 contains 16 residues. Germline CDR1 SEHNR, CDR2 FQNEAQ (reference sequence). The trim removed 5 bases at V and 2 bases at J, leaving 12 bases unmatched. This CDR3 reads CASSPLGTTRTYEQYF. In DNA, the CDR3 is TGTGCCAGCAGCCCCCTGGGGACTACCCGGACCTACGAGCAGTACTTC.

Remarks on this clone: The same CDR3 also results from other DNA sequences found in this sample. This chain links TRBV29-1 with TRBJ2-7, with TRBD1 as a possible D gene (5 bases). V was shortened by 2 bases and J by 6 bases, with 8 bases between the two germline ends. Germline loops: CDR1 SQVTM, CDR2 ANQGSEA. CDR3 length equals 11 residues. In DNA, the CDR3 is TGCAGCGTTGAAACAGGTTCCGAGCAGTACTTC. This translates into CSVETGSEQYF.

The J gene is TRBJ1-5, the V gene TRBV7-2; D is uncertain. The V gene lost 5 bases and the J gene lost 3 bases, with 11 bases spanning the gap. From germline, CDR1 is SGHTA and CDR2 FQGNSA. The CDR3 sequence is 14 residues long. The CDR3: CASSPGSLNQPQHF. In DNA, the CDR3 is TGTGCCAGCAGCCCCGGAAGCCTCAATCAGCCCCAGCATTTT.

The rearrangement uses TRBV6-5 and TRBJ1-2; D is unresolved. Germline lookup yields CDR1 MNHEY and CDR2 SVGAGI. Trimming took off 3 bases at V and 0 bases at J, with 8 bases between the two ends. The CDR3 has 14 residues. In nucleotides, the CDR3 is TGTGCCAGCAGTTATTTGGCAGCTAACTATGGCTACACCTTC. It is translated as CASSYLAANYGYTF.

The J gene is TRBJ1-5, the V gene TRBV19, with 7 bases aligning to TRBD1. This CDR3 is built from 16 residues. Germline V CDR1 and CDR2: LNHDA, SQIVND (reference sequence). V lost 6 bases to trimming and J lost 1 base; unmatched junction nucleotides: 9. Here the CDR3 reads CASRRPGGGSNQPQHF. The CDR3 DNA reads TGTGCCAGTAGGAGACCAGGGGGGGGGAGCAATCAGCCCCAGCATTTT.

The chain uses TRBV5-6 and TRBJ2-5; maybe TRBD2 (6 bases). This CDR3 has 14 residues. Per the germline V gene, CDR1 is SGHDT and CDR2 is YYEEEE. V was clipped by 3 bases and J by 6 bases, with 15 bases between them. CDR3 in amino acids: CASSSSEREKTQYF. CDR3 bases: TGTGCCAGCAGCTCCTCGGAACGGGAGAAGACCCAGTACTTC. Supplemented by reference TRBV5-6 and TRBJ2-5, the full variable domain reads DAGVTQSPTHLIKTRGQQVTLRCSPKSGHDTVSWYQQALGQGPQFIFQYYEEEERQRGNFPDRFSGHQFPNYSSELNVNALLLGDSALYLCASSSSEREKTQYFGPGTRLLVL.